The entry below gives a single T cell receptor (beta chain) sequence along with its context. Its antigen is not yet known. Within one base of it there is no much larger clone, and no base qualities were kept. Donors were 39 systemically healthy Caucasian individuals from Russia aged 6 to 90 years. Each donor gave ten milliliters of peripheral blood, collected into EDTA-treated Vacutainer tubes. Ficoll-Paque density-gradient centrifugation was used to isolate PBMCs, with at least 7 million obtained per sample. Total RNA, at least 5 micrograms per sample, was extracted from PBMCs with Trizol reagent. Naive CD45RAhigh/CD27high T cell percentages were measured by flow cytometry on a PBMC aliquot from every donor. The library was made by 5' RACE. TCRdb lists the instrument as Illumina HiSeq 2500. A second PCR of roughly 7 to 11 cycles was performed with a sample-barcoded 5' primer and a J-beta primer mix. A unique molecular identifier was introduced onto each TCR beta cDNA molecule by a template-switch 5' adaptor carrying 12 random nucleotides. Each sample yielded at least 3 million CDR3-containing paired-end reads. First-strand cDNA was synthesized from all RNA with the Mint cDNA synthesis kit, primed by a TRBC-specific oligonucleotide. All cDNA was treated with uracil-DNA glycosylase and then went through a first 18-cycle PCR with the universal primers M1SS and BC2_uni_R. The study's own analysis went as follows. Each sample was normalized by randomly selecting 1 million high-quality reads, each carrying a distinct molecular identifier. Instead of being binned into consensus sequences, reads that shared molecular identifiers were thrown out. MiTCR, set to a Q25 quality threshold and the strictest error-elimination algorithm, was used for CDR3 identification, clonotype clustering and error correction. A nonparametric unseen species model with Euler transformation was used to estimate a lower bound on total TCR beta diversity. TCRdb reworked the public reads: Q25 trimming with fastp, MiXCR clone assembly, productive beta chains retained. One record per CDR3 amino acid sequence lists the most common genes and DNA. TCRdb's processing, not the authors' own work, is the source of the V and J calls. This sample comprises more than 800,000 distinct CDR3 sequences, roughly 45% of them detected only once. The ten largest clones represent 15% to 20% of the sample.

The sample is drawn from a study of blood T cells in healthy people across ages (dated by TCRdb to 2014 to 2015). Regarding the study in general: In model experiments, template switching captured about one uniquely barcoded TCR beta cDNA molecule for every two T cells. Using deep sequencing normalized with unique cDNA molecular identifiers, the study measured how TCR beta repertoire diversity changes with age. The donors were divided into four age groups: young (average around 17 years), middle-aged (approximately 39), aged (about 62) and long-lived (about 79). To avoid experimental bias, donors of different ages were distributed randomly across sequencing lanes. Using the same blood draw, the study looked at two additional independent replicas of 1 million unique cDNA reads for two donors, one aged 18 to 30 and the other aged 80 or older.

Beyond this particular receptor, the publication reports: Because profiling used bulk unsorted PBMCs, naive and antigen-experienced compartments could not be compared conclusively. Compared with the aged group, more naive CD4+ T cells, fewer expanded clones and increased TCR diversity were shown by the long-lived group, suggesting age selection. Total diversity estimates from one million sequenced T cells were considered lower bounds and underestimates. As age increased, observed TCR beta diversity per million T cells dropped in a roughly linear way, and a significant reduction was already evident by age roughly 36. The CMV infection status of donors was not known, potentially confounding age-related changes in expanded clonotypes. The percentage of naive T cells measured by flow cytometry correlated strongly with observed TCR beta diversity.

V drops 1 base and J drops 2 bases, leaving 6 bases in between. The germline V gene gives CDR1 as SGHTA and CDR2 as FQGTGA. Its CDR3 holds 14 amino acids, cysteine through phenylalanine. Left in the record is the CDR3 DNA by itself, 42 bases read in frame from the first base. This receptor chain uses TRBV7-3 and TRBJ1-5; TRBD1 is possibly the D segment (5 matching bases). Sequencing input: blood. The TCR comes from a woman aged 60-75 years in good health. The nucleotide sequence is given as TGTGCCAGCAGCTTAAACAGGCGCAATCAGCCCCAGCATTTT. It translates to CASSLNRRNQPQHF.